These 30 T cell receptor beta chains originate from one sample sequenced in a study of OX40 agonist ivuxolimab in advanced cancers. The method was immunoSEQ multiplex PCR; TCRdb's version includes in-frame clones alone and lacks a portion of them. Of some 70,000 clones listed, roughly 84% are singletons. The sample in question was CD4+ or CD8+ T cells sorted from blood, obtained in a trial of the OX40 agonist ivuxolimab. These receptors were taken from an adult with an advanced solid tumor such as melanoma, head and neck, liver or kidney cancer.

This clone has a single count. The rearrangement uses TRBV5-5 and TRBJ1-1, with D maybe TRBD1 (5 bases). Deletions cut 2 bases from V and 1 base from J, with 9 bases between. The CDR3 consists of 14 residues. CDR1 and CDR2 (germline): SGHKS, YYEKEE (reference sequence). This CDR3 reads CASSFGHRNTEAFF. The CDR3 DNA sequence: TGTGCCAGCAGCTTCGGACACCGGAACACTGAAGCTTTCTTT.

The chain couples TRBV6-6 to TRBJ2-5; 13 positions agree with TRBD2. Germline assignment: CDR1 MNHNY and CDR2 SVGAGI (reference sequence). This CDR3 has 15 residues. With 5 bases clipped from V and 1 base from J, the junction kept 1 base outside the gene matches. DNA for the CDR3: TGTGCCAGCAGTCGGACTAGCGGGGGCCAAGAGACCCAGTACTTC. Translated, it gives CASSRTSGGQETQYF.

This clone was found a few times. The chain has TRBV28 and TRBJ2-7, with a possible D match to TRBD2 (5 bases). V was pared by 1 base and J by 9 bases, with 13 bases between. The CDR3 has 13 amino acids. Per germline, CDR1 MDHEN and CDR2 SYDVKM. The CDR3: CASSLSRGAVQYF. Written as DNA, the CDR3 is TGTGCCAGCAGTTTATCTAGAGGAGCGGTGCAGTACTTC.

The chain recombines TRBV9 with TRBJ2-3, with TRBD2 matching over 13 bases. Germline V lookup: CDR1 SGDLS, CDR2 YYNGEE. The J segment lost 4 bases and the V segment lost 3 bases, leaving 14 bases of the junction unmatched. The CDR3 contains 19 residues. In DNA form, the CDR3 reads TGTGCCAGCAGCGGAGGCTATGGAACTAGCGGGAGGGCCCCAGATACGCAGTATTTT. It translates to CASSGGYGTSGRAPDTQYF.

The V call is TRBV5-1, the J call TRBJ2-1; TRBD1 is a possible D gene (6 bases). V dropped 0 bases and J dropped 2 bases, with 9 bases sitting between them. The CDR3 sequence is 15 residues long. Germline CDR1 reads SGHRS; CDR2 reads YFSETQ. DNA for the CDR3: TGCGCCAGCAGCTTGGAGGGGGAAACCTACAATGAGCAGTTCTTC. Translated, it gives CASSLEGETYNEQFF. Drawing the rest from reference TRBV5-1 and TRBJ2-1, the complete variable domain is KAGVTQTPRYLIKTRGQQVTLSCSPISGHRSVSWYQQTPGQGLQFLFEYFSETQRNKGNFPGRFSGRQFSNSRSEMNVSTLELGDSALYLCASSLEGETYNEQFFGPGTRLTVL.

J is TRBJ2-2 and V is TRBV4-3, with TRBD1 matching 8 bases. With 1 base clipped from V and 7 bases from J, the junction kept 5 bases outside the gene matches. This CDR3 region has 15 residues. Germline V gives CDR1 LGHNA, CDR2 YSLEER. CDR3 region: CASSQGQGAIGELFF. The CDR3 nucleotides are TGCGCCAGCAGCCAAGGGCAGGGGGCAATCGGGGAGCTGTTTTTT.

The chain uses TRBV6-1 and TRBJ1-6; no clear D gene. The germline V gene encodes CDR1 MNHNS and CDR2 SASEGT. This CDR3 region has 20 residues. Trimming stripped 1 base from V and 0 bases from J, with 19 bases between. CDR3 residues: CASSEVRRSDLSSYNSPLHF. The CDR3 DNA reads TGTGCCAGCAGTGAAGTTAGGCGCTCGGATTTAAGCTCCTATAATTCACCCCTCCACTTT.

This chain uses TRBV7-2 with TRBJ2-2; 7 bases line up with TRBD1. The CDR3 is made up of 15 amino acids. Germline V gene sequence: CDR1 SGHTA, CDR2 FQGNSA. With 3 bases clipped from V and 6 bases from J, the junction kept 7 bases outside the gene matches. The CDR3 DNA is TGTGCCAGCAGCTTCACAGGGGTGGATTCCGGGGAGCTGTTTTTT. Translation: CASSFTGVDSGELFF.

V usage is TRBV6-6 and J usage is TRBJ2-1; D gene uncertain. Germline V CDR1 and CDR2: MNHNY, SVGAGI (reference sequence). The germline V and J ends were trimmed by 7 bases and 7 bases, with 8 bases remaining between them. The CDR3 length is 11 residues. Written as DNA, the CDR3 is TGTGCCAGCACCGACCTTAATGAGCAGTTCTTC. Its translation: CASTDLNEQFF.

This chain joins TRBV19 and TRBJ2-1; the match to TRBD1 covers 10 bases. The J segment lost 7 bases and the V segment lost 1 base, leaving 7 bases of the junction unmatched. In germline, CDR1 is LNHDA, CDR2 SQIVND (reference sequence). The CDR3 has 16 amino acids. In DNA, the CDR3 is TGTGCCAGTAGTATAGGACAGGGGGCGTTGAGAAATGAGCAGTTCTTC. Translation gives CASSIGQGALRNEQFF.

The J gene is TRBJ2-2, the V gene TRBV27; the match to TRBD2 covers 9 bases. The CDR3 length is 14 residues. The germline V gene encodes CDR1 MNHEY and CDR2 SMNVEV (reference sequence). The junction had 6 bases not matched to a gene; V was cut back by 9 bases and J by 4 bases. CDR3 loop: CASKRGDITGELFF. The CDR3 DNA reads TGTGCCAGTAAGCGGGGGGATATCACCGGGGAGCTGTTTTTT.

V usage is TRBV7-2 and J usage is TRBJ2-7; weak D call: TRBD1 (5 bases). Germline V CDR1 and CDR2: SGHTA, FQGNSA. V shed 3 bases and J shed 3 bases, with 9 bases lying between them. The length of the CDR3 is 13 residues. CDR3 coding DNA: TGTGCCAGCAGCTTGGGGCAAAACTACGAGCAGTACTTC. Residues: CASSLGQNYEQYF.

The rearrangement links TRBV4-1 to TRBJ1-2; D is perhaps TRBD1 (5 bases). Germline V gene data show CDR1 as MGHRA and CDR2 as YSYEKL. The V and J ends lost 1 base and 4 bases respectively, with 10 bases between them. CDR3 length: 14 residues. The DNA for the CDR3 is TGCGCCAGCAGCCAAGTCTGGGGGACCTATGGCTACACCTTC. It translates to CASSQVWGTYGYTF.

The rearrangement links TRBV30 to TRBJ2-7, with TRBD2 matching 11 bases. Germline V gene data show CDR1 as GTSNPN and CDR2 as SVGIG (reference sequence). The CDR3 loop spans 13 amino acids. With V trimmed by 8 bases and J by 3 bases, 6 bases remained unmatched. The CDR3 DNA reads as TGTGCCAGTACTAGCGGGAGCAACTACGAGCAGTACTTC. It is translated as CASTSGSNYEQYF.

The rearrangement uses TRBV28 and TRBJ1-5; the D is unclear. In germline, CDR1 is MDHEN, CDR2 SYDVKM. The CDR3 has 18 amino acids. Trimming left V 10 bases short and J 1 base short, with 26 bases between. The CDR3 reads CATGEYMRFSLSNQPQHF. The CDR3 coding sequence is TGTGCCACCGGGGAGTATATGAGGTTTAGTTTGAGCAATCAGCCCCAGCATTTT.

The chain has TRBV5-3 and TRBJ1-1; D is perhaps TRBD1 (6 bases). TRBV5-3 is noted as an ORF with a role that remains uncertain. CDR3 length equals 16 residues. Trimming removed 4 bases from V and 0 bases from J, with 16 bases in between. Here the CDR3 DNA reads TGTGCCAGAAGCATTCGAGGGGGGCGGATGAACACTGAAGCTTTCTTT. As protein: CARSIRGGRMNTEAFF.

In DNA form, the CDR3 reads TGCAGTGCTAGTGTTTGGGATACGCAGTATTTT. Translation gives CSASVWDTQYF. The chain employs TRBV20-1 and TRBJ2-3; D remains unclear. The germline CDR1 and CDR2 sequences are DFQATT and SNEGSKA (reference sequence). V was cut by 3 bases and J by 6 bases, with 7 bases left in between. The CDR3 extends over 11 amino acids.

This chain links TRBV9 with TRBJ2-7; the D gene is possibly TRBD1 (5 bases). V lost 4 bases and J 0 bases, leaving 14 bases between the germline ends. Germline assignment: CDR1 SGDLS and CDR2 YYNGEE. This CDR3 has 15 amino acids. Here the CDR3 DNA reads TGTGCCAGCAGCCCCGACAGTTTGAGCTCCTACGAGCAGTACTTC. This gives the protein CASSPDSLSSYEQYF.

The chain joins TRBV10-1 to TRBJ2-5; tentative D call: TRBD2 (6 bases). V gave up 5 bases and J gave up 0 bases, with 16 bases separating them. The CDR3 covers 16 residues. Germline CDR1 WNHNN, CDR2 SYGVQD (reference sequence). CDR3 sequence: CASSKRTTNHQETQYF. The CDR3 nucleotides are TGCGCCAGCAGTAAAAGGACTACGAACCACCAAGAGACCCAGTACTTC.

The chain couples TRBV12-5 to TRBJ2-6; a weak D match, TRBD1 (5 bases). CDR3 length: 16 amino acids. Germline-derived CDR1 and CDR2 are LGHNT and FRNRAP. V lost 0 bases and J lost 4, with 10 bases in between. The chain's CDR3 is CASGLVIGVGANVLTF. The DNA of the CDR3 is TGTGCTAGTGGTTTGGTAATAGGGGTCGGGGCCAACGTCCTGACTTTC.

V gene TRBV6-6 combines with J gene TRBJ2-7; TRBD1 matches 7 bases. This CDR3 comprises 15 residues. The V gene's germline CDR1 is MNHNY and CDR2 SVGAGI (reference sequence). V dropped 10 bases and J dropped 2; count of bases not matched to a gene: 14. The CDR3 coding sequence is TGTGCCACCCTTGCCGGGACAGCAAAAACCTACGAGCAGTACTTC. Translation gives CATLAGTAKTYEQYF.

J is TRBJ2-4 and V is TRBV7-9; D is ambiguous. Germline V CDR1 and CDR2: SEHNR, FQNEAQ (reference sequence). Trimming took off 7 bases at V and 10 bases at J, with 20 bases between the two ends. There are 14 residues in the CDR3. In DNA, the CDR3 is TGTGCCAGCACCCCAAAGGTACCGCCCGGGATTCAGTACTTC. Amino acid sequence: CASTPKVPPGIQYF.

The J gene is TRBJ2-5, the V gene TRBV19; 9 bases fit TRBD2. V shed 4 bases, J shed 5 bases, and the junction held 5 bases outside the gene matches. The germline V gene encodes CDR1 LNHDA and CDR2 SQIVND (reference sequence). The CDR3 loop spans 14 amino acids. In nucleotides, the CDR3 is TGTGCCAGTAGTAAGGCGGGGGGGACGGAGACCCAGTACTTC. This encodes CASSKAGGTETQYF.

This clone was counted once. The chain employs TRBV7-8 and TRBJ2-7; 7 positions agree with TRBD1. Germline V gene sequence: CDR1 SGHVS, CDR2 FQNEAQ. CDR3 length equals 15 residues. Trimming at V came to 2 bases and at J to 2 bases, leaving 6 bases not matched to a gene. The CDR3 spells CASSLLPGQTYEQYF. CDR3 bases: TGTGCCAGCAGCTTACTACCGGGACAGACCTACGAGCAGTACTTC.

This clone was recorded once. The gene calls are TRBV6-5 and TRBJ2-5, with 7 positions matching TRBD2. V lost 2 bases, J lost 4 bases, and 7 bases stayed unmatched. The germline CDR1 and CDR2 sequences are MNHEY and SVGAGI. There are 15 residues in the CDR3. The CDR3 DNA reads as TGTGCCAGCAGTTACGGACTAGGACTGGGAGAGACCCAGTACTTC. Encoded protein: CASSYGLGLGETQYF.

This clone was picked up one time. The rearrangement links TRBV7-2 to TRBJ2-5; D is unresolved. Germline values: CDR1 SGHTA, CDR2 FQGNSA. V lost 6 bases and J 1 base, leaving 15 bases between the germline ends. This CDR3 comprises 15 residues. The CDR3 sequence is CASRPLRQAQETQYF. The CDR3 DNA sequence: TGTGCCAGCAGACCCCTTCGGCAGGCCCAAGAGACCCAGTACTTC.

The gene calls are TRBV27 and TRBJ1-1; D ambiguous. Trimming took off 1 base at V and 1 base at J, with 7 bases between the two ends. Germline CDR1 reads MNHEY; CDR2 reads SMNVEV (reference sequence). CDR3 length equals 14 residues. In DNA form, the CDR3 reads TGTGCCAGCAGTTTATGGGGTTCGAACACTGAAGCTTTCTTT. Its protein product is CASSLWGSNTEAFF.

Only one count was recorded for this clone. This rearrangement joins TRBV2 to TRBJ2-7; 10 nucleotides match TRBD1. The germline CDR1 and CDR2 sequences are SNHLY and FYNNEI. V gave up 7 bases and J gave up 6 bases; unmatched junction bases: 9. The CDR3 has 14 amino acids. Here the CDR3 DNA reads TGTGCCAGCAATCGACCGGGACAGGGGAGCGAGCAGTACTTC. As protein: CASNRPGQGSEQYF.

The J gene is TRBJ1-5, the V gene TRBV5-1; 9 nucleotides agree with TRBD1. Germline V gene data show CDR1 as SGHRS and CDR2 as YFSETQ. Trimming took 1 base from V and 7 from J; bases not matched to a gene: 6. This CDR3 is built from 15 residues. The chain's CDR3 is CASSLRTGVGQPQHF. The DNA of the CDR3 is TGCGCCAGCAGCTTGAGGACAGGGGTCGGCCAGCCCCAGCATTTT. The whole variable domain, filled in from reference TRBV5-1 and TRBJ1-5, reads KAGVTQTPRYLIKTRGQQVTLSCSPISGHRSVSWYQQTPGQGLQFLFEYFSETQRNKGNFPGRFSGRQFSNSRSEMNVSTLELGDSALYLCASSLRTGVGQPQHFGDGTRLSIL.

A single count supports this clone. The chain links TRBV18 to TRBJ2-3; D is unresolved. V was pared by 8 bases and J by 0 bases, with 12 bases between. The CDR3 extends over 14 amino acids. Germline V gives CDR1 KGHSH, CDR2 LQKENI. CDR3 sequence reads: CASTASRSTDTQYF. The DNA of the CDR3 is TGTGCCAGCACGGCTTCCCGTAGCACAGATACGCAGTATTTT. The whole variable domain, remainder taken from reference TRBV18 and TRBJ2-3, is NAGVMQNPRHLVRRRGQEARLRCSPMKGHSHVYWYRQLPEEGLKFMVYLQKENIIDESGMPKERFSAEFPKEGPSILRIQQVVRGDSAAYFCASTASRSTDTQYFGPGTRLTVL.